Presented here are 19 T cell receptor beta chains from one specimen sequenced in a study of blood T cell repertoires in COVID-19. TCRdb's table, derived via immunoSEQ multiplex PCR, lists solely in-frame clones and lacks some. The sample lists 200,000 to 250,000 clones, more than 80% occurring once. Sequencing was done on a sample of PBMCs or T cells enriched from blood (not recorded which). The receptors stem from a man in his 60s who had recovered from COVID-19.

This chain connects TRBV29-1 to TRBJ1-5; D is ambiguous. Trimming removed 1 base from V and 6 bases from J, with 10 bases in between. Germline CDR1 reads SQVTM; CDR2 reads ANQGSEA. This CDR3 is 13 amino acids long. CDR3 coding DNA: TGCAGCGTTGAAGTACAGTATGGTCAGCCCCAGCATTTT. It is translated as CSVEVQYGQPQHF.

This sequence joins TRBV15 and TRBJ2-5, with D perhaps TRBD2 (5 bases). Germline V gene sequence: CDR1 LNHNV, CDR2 YYDKDF (reference sequence). There are 14 residues in the CDR3. V lost 1 base and J lost 2, with 8 bases in between. CDR3 nucleotide sequence: TGTGCCACCAGCAGAGTCCGGGGTCAAGAGACCCAGTACTTC. It translates to CATSRVRGQETQYF.

This clone was observed a few times. The chain is built from TRBV30 and TRBJ1-2, with 8 bases matching TRBD1. This CDR3 is 14 amino acids long. The germline gives CDR1 GTSNPN, CDR2 SVGIG (reference sequence). The V segment lost 5 bases and the J segment 2 bases; nucleotides outside the gene matches: 7. As DNA, the CDR3 is TGTGCCTGGGGTTCCGGGACAGGCAACTATGGCTACACCTTC. It specifies CAWGSGTGNYGYTF. The variable domain in full, with the rest retrieved from reference TRBV30 and TRBJ1-2, is SQTIHQWPATLVQPVGSPLSLECTVEGTSNPNLYWYRQAAGRGLQLLFYSVGIGQISSEVPQNLSASRPQDRQFILSSKKLLLSDSGFYLCAWGSGTGNYGYTFGSGTRLTVV.

This clone was counted a few times. The chain couples TRBV11-2 to TRBJ2-3; 7 nucleotides match TRBD1. The length of the CDR3 is 15 residues. Germline trimming cut 1 base from V and 3 bases from J; bases unmatched to any gene: 4. CDR1 and CDR2 from the germline V gene are SGHAT and FQNNGV. This CDR3 reads CASSLGTGVTDTQYF. In DNA form, the CDR3 reads TGTGCCAGCAGCTTAGGCACAGGGGTTACAGATACGCAGTATTTT.

The chain uses TRBV5-1 and TRBJ1-6; the D gene is possibly TRBD1 (5 bases). V was pared by 3 bases and J by 7 bases, with 17 bases between. The CDR3 contains 16 residues. Germline assignment: CDR1 SGHRS and CDR2 YFSETQ. DNA for the CDR3: TGCGCCAGCAGCTCGGCGGCGCAGGGACTAAATTCACCCCTCCACTTT. Translation gives CASSSAAQGLNSPLHF.

V is TRBV7-9 and J is TRBJ1-1; D is possibly TRBD1 (6 bases). The V gene's germline CDR1 is SEHNR and CDR2 FQNEAQ (reference sequence). The ends were cut back, 3 bases at V and 11 bases at J, with 13 bases in the middle. The CDR3 is 12 amino acids. The DNA of the CDR3 is TGTGCCAGCAGCTTCGTACAGGGCTCCGCTTTCTTT. This codes for CASSFVQGSAFF.

The chain combines TRBV27 with TRBJ1-2; the match to TRBD1 covers 8 bases. J gave up 8 bases and V 5 bases, and 13 bases lay outside the gene matches. Germline assignment: CDR1 MNHEY and CDR2 SMNVEV (reference sequence). This CDR3 spans 15 amino acids. The CDR3 DNA follows: TGTGCCAGCAGTGCAACCTGGACAGGGCCTTCCGGCTACACCTTC. Protein: CASSATWTGPSGYTF.

The J gene is TRBJ1-6, the V gene TRBV27, with a tentative D call TRBD1 (5 bases). Trimming shortened V by 5 bases and J by 8 bases, and 25 bases separated the two germline ends. The CDR3 has 18 residues. Germline CDR1 reads MNHEY; CDR2 reads SMNVEV (reference sequence). The CDR3: CASSPYGQGRDYDSPLHF. As DNA, the CDR3 is TGTGCCAGCAGTCCCTACGGGCAGGGCCGAGATTATGATTCACCCCTCCACTTT.

This chain uses TRBV7-2 with TRBJ2-5; 8 bases align to TRBD1. The length of the CDR3 is 15 residues. CDR1 and CDR2 (germline): SGHTA, FQGNSA. J gave up 5 bases and V 0 bases, and 5 bases lay outside the gene matches. This CDR3 reads CASSLATGVWETQYF. The CDR3 coding sequence is TGTGCCAGCAGCTTAGCGACAGGGGTGTGGGAGACCCAGTACTTC.

The rearrangement uses TRBV6-5 and TRBJ1-2; D unclear. Germline V CDR1 and CDR2: MNHEY, SVGAGI. The V and J ends lost 6 bases and 8 bases respectively, with 22 bases between them. The CDR3 length is 15 residues. The CDR3 protein is CASSSYLGNTMGYTF. The CDR3 DNA reads as TGTGCCAGCAGCAGTTACCTTGGAAACACTATGGGCTACACCTTC.

The chain couples TRBV21-1 to TRBJ1-2; TRBD1 is taken as the D call from the table, unchecked against the DNA. TRBV21-1 is given as a pseudogene. The CDR3 runs 12 residues. This chain's CDR3 is CASAEDRDGYTF. The CDR3 DNA reads as TGTGCCAGCGCCGAGGACAGGGATGGCTACACCTTC.

V is TRBV4-3 and J is TRBJ1-2; D gene ambiguous. The germline V gene has CDR1 LGHNA and CDR2 YSLEER. The CDR3 runs to 15 residues. Trimming took off 3 bases at V and 0 bases at J, with 11 bases between the two ends. The DNA for the CDR3 is TGCGCCAGCAGCCATTTGGGCACCTCTAACTATGGCTACACCTTC. Protein sequence: CASSHLGTSNYGYTF.

V usage is TRBV5-1 and J usage is TRBJ2-3; D possibly corresponds to TRBD2 (6 bases). The CDR3 has 14 residues. V was cut by 0 bases and J by 6 bases, with 11 bases left in between. Looked up from germline, CDR1 is SGHRS and CDR2 is YFSETQ. The CDR3, as DNA: TGCGCCAGCAGCTTGGCCGCGGGGTCCGATACGCAGTATTTT. As protein: CASSLAAGSDTQYF.

The rearrangement uses TRBV5-1 and TRBJ2-3, with 9 bases aligning to TRBD2. Germline loops: CDR1 SGHRS, CDR2 YFSETQ. J lost 3 bases, V lost 3 bases, and 14 bases had no gene match. CDR3 length equals 18 residues. The CDR3 nucleotides are TGCGCCAGCAGCTGGCCATCCGGAGCGGGGGGTGGAACAGATACGCAGTATTTT. Its protein is CASSWPSGAGGGTDTQYF.

V gene TRBV19 combines with J gene TRBJ1-5; D is unclear. Trimming took 7 bases from V and 0 from J, leaving 10 bases between them. There are 14 residues in the CDR3. Germline V lookup: CDR1 LNHDA, CDR2 SQIVND (reference sequence). CDR3 in amino acids: CASISGYSNQPQHF. In DNA form, the CDR3 reads TGTGCCAGTATCAGCGGGTATAGCAATCAGCCCCAGCATTTT.

With respect to this clone: Other DNA sequences in this specimen translate into the identical CDR3. The rearrangement uses TRBV11-3 and TRBJ2-7, with D maybe TRBD2 (6 bases). Germline V gene sequence: CDR1 SGHNT, CDR2 YENEEA. The V end was cut by 1 base, the J end by 3 bases, with 10 bases between. The CDR3 length is 14 residues. CDR3 loop: CASSLGGGSYEQYF. Written as DNA, the CDR3 is TGTGCCAGCAGCTTAGGAGGAGGGAGCTACGAGCAGTACTTC.

The rearrangement joins TRBV4-3 to TRBJ2-2, with 8 bases matching TRBD1. The ends lost 2 bases at V and 5 bases at J; junction bases unmatched: 4. Germline CDR1 is LGHNA and CDR2 is YSLEER. CDR3 size: 15 residues. CDR3 coding DNA: TGCGCCAGCAGCCAAAAGAGACAGGGGACCGGGGAGCTGTTTTTT. Its protein is CASSQKRQGTGELFF.

The chain has TRBV9 and TRBJ1-3, with a weak D call TRBD1 (6 bases). The CDR3 is made up of 18 amino acids. The ends were cut back, 3 bases at V and 2 bases at J, with 21 bases in the middle. Germline V gene data show CDR1 as SGDLS and CDR2 as YYNGEE. The CDR3 DNA sequence: TGTGCCAGCAGCGCCCGGAGGCAGGGACATTCGGCTGGAAACACCATATATTTT. Translation: CASSARRQGHSAGNTIYF.

The gene calls are TRBV18 and TRBJ2-1; 8 positions match TRBD1. The CDR3 sequence is 12 residues long. From germline, CDR1 is KGHSH and CDR2 LQKENI. The junction had 1 base not matched to a gene; V was cut back by 6 bases and J by 6 bases. The CDR3 region has the DNA TGTGCCAGCTCCGACAGGGGCAATGAGCAGTTCTTC. It encodes CASSDRGNEQFF.